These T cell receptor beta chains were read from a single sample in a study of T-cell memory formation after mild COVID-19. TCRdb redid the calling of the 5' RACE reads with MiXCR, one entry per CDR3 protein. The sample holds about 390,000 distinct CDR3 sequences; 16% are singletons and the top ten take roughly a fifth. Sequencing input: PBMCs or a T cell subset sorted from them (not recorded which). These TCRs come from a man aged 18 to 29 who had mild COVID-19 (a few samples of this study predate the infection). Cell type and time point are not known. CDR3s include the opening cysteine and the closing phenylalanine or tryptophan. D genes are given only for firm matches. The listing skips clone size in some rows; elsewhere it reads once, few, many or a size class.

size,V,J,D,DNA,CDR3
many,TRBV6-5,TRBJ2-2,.,TGTGCCAGCAGTTACCGGGCTAGCGCGGCCGGGGAGCTGTTTTTT,CASSYRASAAGELFF
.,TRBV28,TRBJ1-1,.,TGTGCCAGCAGTTTAATCCGCACTGAAGCTTTCTTT,CASSLIRTEAFF
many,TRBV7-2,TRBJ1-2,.,TGTGCCAGCAGCTTAGATGGGGGAACTAACTATGGCTACACCTTC,CASSLDGGTNYGYTF
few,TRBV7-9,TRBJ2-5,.,TGTGCCAGCACCGAACAGGGCGACGGGACCCAGTACTTC,CASTEQGDGTQYF
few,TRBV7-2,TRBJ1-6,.,TGTGCCAGCAGCTTAGATGGGACCGGGCGTTCACCCCTCCACTTT,CASSLDGTGRSPLHF
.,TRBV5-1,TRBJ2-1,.,TGCGCCAGCACCTTAGGAACCCTTGCCTACAATGAGCAGTTCTTC,CASTLGTLAYNEQFF
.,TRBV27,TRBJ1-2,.,TGTGCCAGCAGTTTTAGCAGGGAAGTCTATGGCTACACCTTC,CASSFSREVYGYTF
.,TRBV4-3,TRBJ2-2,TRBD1,TGCGCCAGCAGCGAAAGCCCCGGGACAGACGCCGGGGAGCTGTTTTTT,CASSESPGTDAGELFF
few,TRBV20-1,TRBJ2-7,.,TGCAGTGTCGACTCACGGGGAGGCGAGCAGTACTTC,CSVDSRGGEQYF
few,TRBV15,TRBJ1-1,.,TGTGCCACCAGCAGAGATCTAAAGGGTGAAGCTTTCTTT,CATSRDLKGEAFF